This entry features one T cell receptor (beta chain) sequence. This clone was observed once. This clone's antigen is unknown. No base quality values were provided; no much bigger clone lies one nucleotide off. In light of the paper, this sample's time point label describes: about 28 days (+/-7) after the second vaccine dose. AZD1222 recipients given second doses at about 4 weeks or at about 12 weeks were pooled, since spike-specific TCR depth and breadth were not found to differ between the two schedules. Samples from vaccinated people were obtained from the UK trials COV001 and COV002, which included a single-blind randomized controlled phase 2/3 trial of AZD1222 (ChAdOx1 nCoV-19) in healthy adults. Trial participant PBMC samples were collected at day 0 and day 28 after the second dose for TCRbeta chain sequencing. The CDR3 regions of human TCRbeta chains were subjected to immunosequencing. The authors' analysis ran thus. Repertoire TCRs were checked for matches against a reference library of SARS-CoV-2-specific TCRs that had been generated using the MIRA antigen-specificity platform. Breadth was defined as the fraction of unique TCRs that were SARS-CoV-2-associated. Depth was defined as the fraction of total T cells that were SARS-CoV-2-associated. Using the MIRA data, each spike-specific TCR was assigned both to the spike region to which the TCR was reactive and to a CD4 or CD8 class. Log10-transformed breadth and depth values were compared by one-way ANOVA with Sidak's multiple comparisons tests. Drawn from immuneACCESS, this table holds only the in-frame rearrangements with V and J called that TCRdb kept. Clones are partly lost; checked studies trace under half to an unresolved V gene and leave the rest unexplained. V, J and clone size reflect that table, while D and trimming were determined from the DNA. Here the sample has some 120,000 clones; around 92% occur a single time. The ten largest clones capture more than 7% of the sample.

This specimen belongs to a study of T cell responses to AZD1222 COVID-19 vaccine (dated by TCRdb to about 2021). Concerning the study at large: TCR sequencing was performed for some 250 trial participants, of whom roughly 200 were given two doses of AZD1222 and about 25 were given two doses of MenACWY control vaccine. Trial participants were enrolled by age into 18-55, 56-69 and 70-plus year subgroups, with approximately 150, 28 and 58 TCR-sequenced participants respectively. The paper's findings and limits, for the study overall: Participants were mostly white British and included more females than males, and it was suggested by the authors that clonal diversity may have been underestimated. In the small 56-69-year group, the increase in depth fell short of significance, most likely because of low power. The whole spike protein was spanned by vaccine-associated CD4 TCRs, and dominant responses were seen in regions 160-218 and 743-854. A significant rise in spike-specific TCR breadth and depth was observed after two AZD1222 doses relative to day 0 and relative to MenACWY recipients. Only five to seven AZD1222 recipients were SARS-CoV-2 seropositive at baseline, limiting conclusions about previously exposed vaccinees. Epitopes outside the regions mutated in the B.1.351 and B.1.1.7 variants were reportedly recognized by nearly half of the unique spike-specific TCRs. Because no day 14 peak-response samples were available, the repertoires could be characterized only after the peak T cell response.

V and J lose 4 bases and 2 bases, and a span of 4 bases separates them. The germline V gene supplies CDR1 SGHNT and CDR2 YENEEA. The CDR3 runs 12 amino acids, cysteine and phenylalanine included. Solely the CDR3 DNA is kept, with 36 bases framed from the first base. The sequences come from peripheral blood, collected 28 days after the second AZD1222 dose. The receptor chain draws on TRBV11-3 and TRBJ2-3; no D gene call is confident. The TCR originated in an adult who received the AZD1222 COVID-19 vaccine. The CDR3 in this case is CASSSHTDTQYF. The DNA sequence reads TGTGCCAGCAGCTCTCACACAGATACGCAGTATTTT. The CDR3, completed at both ends by the reference TRBV11-3 and TRBJ2-3 genes, gives the full variable domain EAGVVQSPRYKIIEKKQPVAFWCNPISGHNTLYWYLQNLGQGPELLIRYENEEAVDDSQLPKDRFSAERLKGVDSTLKIQPAELGDSAVYLCASSSHTDTQYFGPGTRLTVL.